This TCR beta chain derives from a study of tumor and adjacent non-tumor tissue in lung cancer. Three rounds of nested PCR, following a modified ARM-PCR protocol, produced the TCRbeta library. TCRdb reprocessed the multiplex PCR reads via MiXCR and lists one record per CDR3 protein. The sample has 120,000 or so distinct CDR3 sequences, 75% to 90% seen once. The germline V gene encodes CDR1 LGHNA and CDR2 YNFKEQ. The CDR3 contains 15 residues. Comment on this clonotype: A read error may produce the germline difference seen at one junction end.

This sample's RNA came from whole unsorted tissue. The sample comprised lung tumor tissue. The V and J genes are TRBV4-2 and TRBJ1-3; D call uncertain. The sequence was obtained from a man aged 65-85 years with non-small cell lung cancer. The CDR3 loop reads CVSSQDLEQGNTIYF. Here the CDR3 DNA reads TGTGTCAGCAGCCAAGATCTTGAACAGGGAAACACCATATATTTT.